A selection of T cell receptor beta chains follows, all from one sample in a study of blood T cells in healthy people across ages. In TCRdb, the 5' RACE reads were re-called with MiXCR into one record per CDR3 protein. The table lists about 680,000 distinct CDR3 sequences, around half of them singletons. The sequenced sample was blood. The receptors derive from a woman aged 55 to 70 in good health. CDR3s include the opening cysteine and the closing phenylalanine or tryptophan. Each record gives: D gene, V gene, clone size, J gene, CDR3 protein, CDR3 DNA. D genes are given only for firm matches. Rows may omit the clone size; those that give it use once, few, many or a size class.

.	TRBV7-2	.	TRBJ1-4	CASSLGLTVPSEKLFF	TGTGCCAGCAGCTTAGGGCTGACAGTACCTAGTGAAAAACTGTTTTTT
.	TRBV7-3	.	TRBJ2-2	CASSLVDNTGELFF	TGTGCCAGCAGCTTAGTGGACAACACCGGGGAGCTGTTTTTT
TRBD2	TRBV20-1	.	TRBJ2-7	CSARSLLAGNYEQYF	TGCAGTGCTAGATCCCTCCTAGCGGGGAACTACGAGCAGTACTTC
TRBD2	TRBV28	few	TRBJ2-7	CASSSRLAGADEQYF	TGTGCCAGCAGTTCAAGACTAGCGGGGGCTGACGAGCAGTACTTC
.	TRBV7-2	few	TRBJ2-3	CASRPAGDTQYF	TGTGCCAGCAGACCCGCGGGAGATACGCAGTATTTT
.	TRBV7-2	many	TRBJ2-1	CASSPQILTYNEQFF	TGTGCCAGCAGCCCACAGATTCTTACCTACAATGAGCAGTTCTTC
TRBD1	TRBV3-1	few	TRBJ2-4	CASSKSSGTGTLAKNIQYF	TGTGCCAGCAGCAAAAGCTCCGGGACAGGAACTCTAGCCAAAAACATTCAGTACTTC
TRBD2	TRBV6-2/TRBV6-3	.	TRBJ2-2	CASSYSGTRDTGELFF	TGTGCCAGCAGTTACTCCGGGACTAGGGACACCGGGGAGCTGTTTTTT
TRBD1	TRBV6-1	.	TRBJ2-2	CASSPPGGRELFF	TGTGCTAGCAGCCCCCCAGGGGGTAGGGAGCTGTTTTTT
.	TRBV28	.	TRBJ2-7	CASTSGQYYEQYF	TGTGCCAGCACCTCCGGACAATACTACGAGCAGTACTTC
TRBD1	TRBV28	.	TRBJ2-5	CASSTEQGDHNEQYF	TGTGCCAGCAGTACCGAGCAGGGGGACCACAATGAGCAGTACTTC
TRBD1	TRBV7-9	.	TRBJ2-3	CASTPRGPLVTDTQYF	TGTGCCAGCACCCCAAGGGGGCCGCTTGTCACAGATACGCAGTATTTT
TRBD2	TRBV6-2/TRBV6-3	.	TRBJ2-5	CASSYDTSGRMGDEQYF	TGTGCCAGCAGTTACGATACTAGCGGGAGGATGGGCGATGAGCAGTACTTC
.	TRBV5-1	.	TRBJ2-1	CASRADSNEQFF	TGCGCCAGCAGGGCCGACAGCAATGAGCAGTTCTTC
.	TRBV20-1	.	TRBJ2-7	CSARDGRTSNYEQYF	TGCAGTGCTAGAGATGGCCGGACAAGTAACTACGAGCAGTACTTC
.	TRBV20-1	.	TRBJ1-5	CSAAPLRSNQPQHF	TGCAGTGCTGCTCCCCTCAGATCCAATCAGCCCCAGCATTTT
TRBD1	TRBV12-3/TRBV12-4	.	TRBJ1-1	CASSTTGAAFF	TGTGCCAGCAGTACAACAGGGGCGGCTTTCTTT
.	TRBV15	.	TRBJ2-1	CATGGPEQFF	TGTGCCACCGGAGGGCCGGAGCAGTTCTTC
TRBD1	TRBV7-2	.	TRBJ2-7	CASSFPRDRVESSYNEQYF	TGTGCCAGCAGCTTCCCTAGGGACAGGGTAGAGAGCTCCTACAATGAGCAGTACTTC